This passage covers 25 T cell receptor beta chains from one sample sequenced in a study of T cell repertoires in cytomegalovirus infection. TCRdb called the reads again in MiXCR, with one record for every CDR3 protein. Altogether some 700,000 distinct CDR3 sequences are present, less than 40% being singletons, with the ten largest covering around 2.6%. The specimen sequenced was PBMCs. The receptors here all came from a human donor in good health (CMV status not recorded). Some clones in this sample may be carry-over from other donors' samples.

A few counts support this clonotype. The chain employs TRBV28 and TRBJ1-2, with 8 bases lining up with TRBD1. The V segment lost 6 bases and the J segment 8 bases; nucleotides outside the gene matches: 20. The CDR3 spans 17 residues. Germline V gene lookup returns CDR1 MDHEN and CDR2 SYDVKM. The CDR3 loop reads CASSPSRRGRGAGGYTF. The DNA of the CDR3 is TGTGCCAGCAGCCCTAGCCGCAGGGGGCGGGGGGCTGGCGGCTACACCTTC.

This clonotype was seen more than once but under ten times. The chain carries TRBV28 and TRBJ1-1; 7 positions agree with TRBD1. Germline V CDR1 and CDR2: MDHEN, SYDVKM. Losses at the gene ends were 4 bases for V and 4 bases for J; bases not matched to a gene: 9. The CDR3 contains 15 residues. This chain's CDR3 is CASSYRMTGSTEAFF. The CDR3, as DNA: TGTGCCAGCAGTTACCGCATGACAGGGTCCACTGAAGCTTTCTTT.

This clonotype was seen a handful of times. The chain couples TRBV6-2 or TRBV6-3 to TRBJ2-5; a weak D match, TRBD1 (5 bases). Deletions cut 2 bases from V and 5 bases from J, with 9 bases between. Germline V gene data show CDR1 as MNHEY and CDR2 as SVGEGT. This CDR3 is built from 13 residues. CDR3 coding DNA: TGTGCCAGCAGTTACAGGGGCGAGGAGACCCAGTACTTC. Amino acids: CASSYRGEETQYF.

The chain joins TRBV7-9 to TRBJ1-1; 8 nucleotides line up with TRBD1. CDR1 and CDR2 (germline): SEHNR, FQNEAQ (reference sequence). V lost 5 bases, J lost 6 bases, and 11 bases stayed unmatched. The CDR3 length is 15 residues. The CDR3 protein is CASSISDRGLPEAFF. CDR3 nucleotide sequence: TGTGCCAGCAGCATATCCGACAGGGGTCTGCCTGAAGCTTTCTTT.

This clonotype showed up just a few times. The chain joins TRBV6-8 to TRBJ2-2; tentatively, D is TRBD1 (6 bases). The V end lost 5 bases, the J end lost 6 bases, and 19 bases lay between the germline ends. The germline V gene encodes CDR1 MNHGY and CDR2 SAAAGT. The CDR3 contains 16 residues. The CDR3 region is CASSEWVTGYAGELFF. The CDR3 DNA sequence: TGTGCCAGCAGTGAATGGGTAACAGGGTACGCCGGGGAGCTGTTTTTT.

This clonotype was seen a single time. CDR3 sequence (DNA): TGTGCCAGCAGCTTGGGACTAGCGTACACCTACGAGCAGTACTTC. Translated: CASSLGLAYTYEQYF. V is TRBV7-6 and J is TRBJ2-7; 10 nucleotides agree with TRBD2. CDR1 is SGHVS and CDR2 is FNYEAQ in the germline V gene. V dropped 3 bases and J dropped 2; count of bases not matched to a gene: 4. This CDR3 has 15 amino acids.

This clonotype was seen a few times. The chain carries TRBV28 and TRBJ2-2; no definite D call. Germline-derived CDR1 and CDR2 are MDHEN and SYDVKM. The CDR3 runs to 12 residues. V was shortened by 10 bases and J by 1 base, with 7 bases between the two germline ends. This chain's CDR3 is CATIMNTGELFF. CDR3 nucleotides: TGTGCCACGATAATGAACACCGGGGAGCTGTTTTTT.

This chain joins TRBV6-2 or TRBV6-3 and TRBJ2-7; D might be TRBD1 or TRBD2, each matching 5 bases. Germline CDR1 and CDR2: MNHEY and SVGEGT. Trimming took off 6 bases at V and 7 bases at J, with 16 bases between the two ends. The CDR3 is 13 residues long. The CDR3 loop is CASRRDQPLEQYF. The CDR3 coding sequence is TGTGCCAGCAGGAGGGACCAACCTCTGGAGCAGTACTTC.

Here the CDR3 DNA reads TGTGCCAGCAGTTCCGGACAGGCAGACGAGCAGTACTTC. Encoded protein: CASSSGQADEQYF. The chain combines TRBV28 with TRBJ2-7; 7 bases are a match to TRBD1. The V and J ends lost 4 bases and 5 bases, in that order; junction bases with no gene match: 5. The CDR3 length is 13 residues. The V gene's germline CDR1 is MDHEN and CDR2 SYDVKM.

The rearrangement joins TRBV2 to TRBJ2-3; 7 positions agree with TRBD2. J lost 0 bases, V lost 1 base, and 7 bases had no gene match. The V gene's germline CDR1 is SNHLY and CDR2 FYNNEI. The CDR3 is made up of 17 amino acids. In DNA, the CDR3 is TGTGCCAGCAGTGAAGGAAGAGCGGGGTTTAGCACAGATACGCAGTATTTT. Encoded protein: CASSEGRAGFSTDTQYF.

The CDR3 coding sequence is TGCAGTGCTACAGGACAGGGGGCTAGCGGCTACACCTTC. Protein sequence: CSATGQGASGYTF. The J gene is TRBJ1-2, the V gene TRBV20-1, with 11 bases identical to TRBD1. The CDR3 is made up of 13 amino acids. V trimming: 4 bases; J trimming: 8 bases; junction bases outside the gene matches: 6. Germline loops: CDR1 DFQATT, CDR2 SNEGSKA (reference sequence).

This clonotype was found many times. The J gene is TRBJ2-1, the V gene TRBV12-3 or TRBV12-4, with 8 bases that match TRBD2. The CDR3 runs 14 residues. The J segment lost 1 base and the V segment lost 6 bases, leaving 2 bases of the junction unmatched. The chain's CDR3 is CASSGGVSYNEQFF. DNA for the CDR3: TGTGCCAGCAGCGGGGGGGTTTCCTACAATGAGCAGTTCTTC.

This clonotype was observed a handful of times. V is TRBV7-3 and J is TRBJ2-2, with 12 positions matching TRBD1. Germline assignment: CDR1 SGHTA and CDR2 FQGTGA. V lost 0 bases to trimming and J lost 5 bases; unmatched junction nucleotides: 4. The CDR3 spans 17 residues. CDR3 protein: CASSLTRDRGLTGELFF. The DNA of the CDR3 is TGTGCCAGCAGCTTAACACGGGACAGGGGGCTAACCGGGGAGCTGTTTTTT.

CDR3 protein: CASSPDVGRYGYTF. Written as DNA, the CDR3 is TGTGCCAGCAGCCCCGACGTGGGACGGTATGGCTACACCTTC. The V gene is TRBV7-6, the J gene TRBJ1-2; D is possibly TRBD1 (5 bases). The V end was cut by 5 bases, the J end by 5 bases, with 15 bases between. The CDR3 is made up of 14 amino acids. The V gene's germline CDR1 is SGHVS and CDR2 FNYEAQ. The full variable domain, completed using reference TRBV7-6 and TRBJ1-2, is GAGVSQSPRYKVTKRGQDVALRCDPISGHVSLYWYRQALGQGPEFLTYFNYEAQQDKSGLPNDRFSAERPEGSISTLTIQRTEQRDSAMYRCASSPDVGRYGYTFGSGTRLTVV.

The chain uses TRBV10-3 and TRBJ1-5, with TRBD1 identical over 8 bases. The length of the CDR3 is 15 residues. The V segment lost 3 bases and the J segment 6 bases; nucleotides outside the gene matches: 7. Germline CDR1 reads ENHRY; CDR2 reads SYGVKD. The CDR3 coding sequence is TGTGCCATCAGTGACGGACAGGGTGTTGGTCAGCCCCAGCATTTT. Its translation: CAISDGQGVGQPQHF.

J is TRBJ1-3 and V is TRBV6-1; D call uncertain. Germline loops: CDR1 MNHNS, CDR2 SASEGT. The CDR3 totals 11 residues. With 6 bases removed from V and 8 bases from J, the gap between germline ends came to 8 bases. The CDR3 DNA reads TGTGCCAGCAGGCATGCTTACACCATATATTTT. Its translation is CASRHAYTIYF.

The chain carries TRBV6-8 and TRBJ2-2; TRBD2 aligns across 14 bases. V lost 6 bases, J lost 0 bases, and 6 bases stayed unmatched. The CDR3 is 18 residues long. Germline loops: CDR1 MNHGY, CDR2 SAAAGT. In nucleotides, the CDR3 is TGTGCCAGCAGCTGGACTAGCGGGAGGTTCGCGAACACCGGGGAGCTGTTTTTT. Residues: CASSWTSGRFANTGELFF.

The chain joins TRBV3-1 to TRBJ2-2, with a possible D match to TRBD1 (6 bases). V lost 7 bases and J 6 bases, leaving 18 bases between the germline ends. This CDR3 has 15 amino acids. The germline V gene encodes CDR1 LGHDT and CDR2 YNNKEL (reference sequence). This chain's CDR3 is CASTTKGGGAGELFF. CDR3 bases: TGTGCCAGCACCACCAAAGGGGGTGGAGCCGGGGAGCTGTTTTTT. Full variable domain (missing parts from reference TRBV3-1 and TRBJ2-2): DTAVSQTPKYLVTQMGNDKSIKCEQNLGHDTMYWYKQDSKKFLKIMFSYNNKELIINETVPNRFSPKSPDKAHLNLHINSLELGDSAVYFCASTTKGGGAGELFFGEGSRLTVL.

The chain links TRBV28 to TRBJ1-2; D is undetermined. The CDR3 contains 14 residues. Germline CDR1 MDHEN, CDR2 SYDVKM. The V and J ends lost 7 bases and 7 bases respectively, with 19 bases between them. CDR3 nucleotides: TGTGCCAGCATACCGGATACCCGTTCGGGTGGCTACACCTTC. This translates into CASIPDTRSGGYTF.

The genes are TRBV2 and TRBJ1-1, with 10 nucleotides matching TRBD1. V gave up 6 bases and J gave up 8 bases; unmatched junction bases: 6. The CDR3 totals 13 residues. Germline CDR1 and CDR2: SNHLY and FYNNEI. CDR3 in amino acids: CASRSDRGLEAFF. In nucleotides, the CDR3 is TGTGCCAGCAGAAGTGACAGGGGGCTAGAAGCTTTCTTT. The full variable domain, with the rest looked up from reference TRBV2 and TRBJ1-1, is EPEVTQTPSHQVTQMGQEVILRCVPISNHLYFYWYRQILGQKVEFLVSFYNNEISEKSEIFDDQFSVERPDGSNFTLKIRSTKLEDSAMYFCASRSDRGLEAFFGQGTRLTVV.

Details on this clonotype: The junction differs from germline at one of its ends, possibly a read error. V and J are TRBV7-9 and TRBJ2-3, with D possibly matching TRBD1 (6 bases). This CDR3 contains 16 residues. Germline values: CDR1 SEHNR, CDR2 FQNEAQ (reference sequence). The DNA of the CDR3 is TGTTCCATCAGCTCAGCACCGGGACACGGATCGGATACGAAGTATTTT. Amino acid sequence: CSISSAPGHGSDTKYF.

This rearrangement joins TRBV7-9 to TRBJ1-1; perhaps TRBD1 as D (5 bases). V was pared by 3 bases and J by 5 bases, with 13 bases between. The CDR3 extends over 14 amino acids. Germline V gene sequence: CDR1 SEHNR, CDR2 FQNEAQ (reference sequence). As DNA, the CDR3 is TGTGCCAGCAGCTTCCAGGGACTCCCGACTGAAGCTTTCTTT. Its protein is CASSFQGLPTEAFF.

This clonotype was seen at least ten times. This rearrangement joins TRBV5-1 to TRBJ2-1; 10 nucleotides align to TRBD2. The V gene's germline CDR1 is SGHRS and CDR2 YFSETQ. This CDR3 has 15 residues. After removal of 4 bases from V and 6 bases from J, the junction contained 7 bases not matched to a gene. The CDR3 DNA reads as TGCGCCAGCAGCGGGCTAGCGGGAGCGTTCAATGAGCAGTTCTTC. Amino acid sequence: CASSGLAGAFNEQFF.

J is TRBJ2-1 and V is TRBV5-1; 8 bases line up with TRBD2. CDR1 and CDR2 (germline): SGHRS, YFSETQ. The length of the CDR3 is 16 residues. J lost 6 bases, V lost 0 bases, and 8 bases had no gene match. CDR3 sequence (DNA): TGCGCCAGCAGCTTGGATCCGGGAGGGCCTGGCAATGAGCAGTTCTTC. It encodes CASSLDPGGPGNEQFF.

This chain connects TRBV28 to TRBJ2-5; 10 nucleotides agree with TRBD1. J gave up 2 bases and V 6 bases, and 3 bases lay outside the gene matches. The CDR3 runs 14 residues. Looked up from germline, CDR1 is MDHEN and CDR2 is SYDVKM. The CDR3 here is CASRRDRGQETQYF. CDR3 nucleotides: TGTGCCAGCAGGCGGGACAGGGGACAAGAGACCCAGTACTTC. Full variable domain (rest looked up from reference TRBV28 and TRBJ2-5): DVKVTQSSRYLVKRTGEKVFLECVQDMDHENMFWYRQDPGLGLRLIYFSYDVKMKEKGDIPEGYSVSREKKERFSLILESASTNQTSMYLCASRRDRGQETQYFGPGTRLLVL.